This T cell receptor beta chain was sequenced in a study of spatial heterogeneity in lung cancer. Findings and caveats of the study: Tumors with more nonsynonymous mutations had more expanded intratumoral alpha and beta TCRs. The estimate shows that only about 7% of tumor T cells were covered for alpha and 12% to 15% for beta chains.

This CDR3 has 14 amino acids. V was cut by 2 bases and J by 6 bases, with 14 bases left in between. Per germline, CDR1 MNHEY and CDR2 SMNVEV (reference sequence). Time point specified: sample taken at primary tumor resection. Whole RNA from tumor, nontumor lung or frozen PBMC was sequenced unsorted. TCRdb passed the 5' RACE reads through MiXCR, listing each CDR3 protein once. The table records approximately 16,000 distinct CDR3 sequences, about 6.7% of them present only once. This clonotype was counted at least ten times. Antigen unknown. The library was prepared for alpha chains; this beta chain is a stray read, so its frequency means little.

This chain joins TRBV27 and TRBJ2-7, with D perhaps TRBD1 (6 bases). The TCR was taken from a female donor with early-stage non-small cell lung cancer. The specimen comprised lung tumor tissue, sampled at surgery. The CDR3 is CASSLQGPRGEQYF. Here the CDR3 DNA reads TGTGCCAGCAGTTTACAGGGGCCTCGGGGCGAGCAGTACTTC.